The present T cell receptor (beta chain) was sequenced within a study of cytomegalovirus exposure and HLA in healthy donors. Overall study findings and caveats: Reports credit the classifier with highly specific, highly sensitive diagnosis of cytomegalovirus status. According to a later analysis, donors in an Asian-associated ancestry cluster reportedly had fewer N-insertions than the roughly 670-donor mean.

A multiplex PCR was run with 60 Vbeta primers and 13 Jbeta primers. The data were produced by immunoSEQ multiplex PCR, yet TCRdb's version contains in-frame clones alone and is incomplete. The data show about 160,000 clones, 81% seen once. With respect to this clone: Its antigen is as yet unknown.

Source material: PBMCs. This TCR was recovered from a woman younger than 30 in good health and CMV-seronegative.

The CDR3 protein is CASSTGAGTYNEQFF. The CDR3 DNA sequence: TGTGCCAGCAGCACGGGCGCCGGGACCTACAATGAGCAGTTCTTC. The chain couples TRBV5-6 to TRBJ2-1; perhaps TRBD2 as D (5 bases). The germline V gene encodes CDR1 SGHDT and CDR2 YYEEEE. This CDR3 is built from 15 residues. V lost 4 bases and J 2 bases, leaving 13 bases between the germline ends.